The 23 T cell receptor beta chains reported below all come from one sample, sequenced in a study of human T cells and chemical hapten exposure. Time point described: patch test 2, 6 weeks after DPC sensitization. Described treatment: therapeutic diphenylcyclopropenone sensitization with weekly scalp DPC. TCRdb called the RACE reads again in MiXCR, with one record for every CDR3 protein. This table has approximately 350,000 distinct CDR3 sequences, about 6.9% appearing once. The starting material was whole blood, obtained in connection with sensitization to the hapten diphenylcyclopropenone (DPC). These receptors all come from a woman younger than 35 with alopecia areata. Some clones in this sample may be carry-over from other donors' samples.

This clonotype was counted a single time. The chain is built from TRBV6-2 or TRBV6-3 and TRBJ2-1; TRBD2 aligns across 9 bases. V shed 6 bases and J 5 bases; nucleotides not matched to a gene: 11. Germline CDR1 MNHEY, CDR2 SVGEGT. This CDR3 is 16 amino acids long. CDR3 DNA sequence: TGTGCCAGCAGGACCCTTGGAGCGGGGGGAAACAATGAGCAGTTCTTC. Its protein is CASRTLGAGGNNEQFF.

This clonotype was picked up many times. The chain joins TRBV7-9 to TRBJ1-4, with D possibly being TRBD1 (6 bases). The V end lost 5 bases, the J end lost 0 bases, and 13 bases lay between the germline ends. The CDR3 has 16 residues. The germline V gene has CDR1 SEHNR and CDR2 FQNEAQ (reference sequence). DNA of the CDR3: TGTGCCAGCAGCCCGATACAGGGCGCAACTAATGAAAAACTGTTTTTT. Translating it yields CASSPIQGATNEKLFF.

This clonotype has ten or more counts. This chain joins TRBV28 and TRBJ1-1; D is undetermined. Trimming pared 2 bases from V and 7 bases from J, leaving 5 bases between. The CDR3 sequence is 11 residues long. Germline lookup yields CDR1 MDHEN and CDR2 SYDVKM. The CDR3 is CASSLGLEAFF. The CDR3 DNA reads TGTGCCAGCAGTTTAGGACTTGAAGCTTTCTTT. The whole variable domain, remainder taken from reference TRBV28 and TRBJ1-1, is DVKVTQSSRYLVKRTGEKVFLECVQDMDHENMFWYRQDPGLGLRLIYFSYDVKMKEKGDIPEGYSVSREKKERFSLILESASTNQTSMYLCASSLGLEAFFGQGTRLTVV.

The chain couples TRBV7-6 to TRBJ2-5; TRBD2 aligns across 11 bases. The length of the CDR3 is 16 residues. Germline V lookup: CDR1 SGHVS, CDR2 FNYEAQ. The V gene end was trimmed by 1 base and the J gene end by 4 bases; junction bases not matched to a gene: 5. CDR3 sequence (DNA): TGTGCCAGCAGCTTAGTCCCTAGCGGGGGGCGAGAGACCCAGTACTTC. Encoded protein: CASSLVPSGGRETQYF.

This clonotype was detected ten times or more. The junction departs from the called germline gene at one end, perhaps through a read error. V gene TRBV7-7 combines with J gene TRBJ2-3; perhaps TRBD1 as D (6 bases). This CDR3 contains 12 residues. Germline loops: CDR1 SSHAT, CDR2 FNYEAQ (reference sequence). The CDR3 coding sequence is TGTGCTAGCAGCTTCGAAGGGGGTACGCAGTATTTT. It is translated as CASSFEGGTQYF. Full variable domain (missing parts from reference TRBV7-7 and TRBJ2-3): GAGVSQSPRYKVTKRGQDVTLRCDPISSHATLYWYQQALGQGPEFLTYFNYEAQPDKSGLPSDRFSAERPEGSISTLTIQRTEQRDSAMYRCASSFEGGTQYFGPGTRLTVL.

This rearrangement joins TRBV28 to TRBJ2-4, with D tentatively TRBD1 (5 bases). CDR3 length equals 14 residues. Trimming left V 3 bases short and J 1 base short, with 7 bases between. Germline V lookup: CDR1 MDHEN, CDR2 SYDVKM. The CDR3 coding sequence is TGTGCCAGCAGTTTCGCAGGGGCCAAAAACATTCAGTACTTC. Its protein is CASSFAGAKNIQYF.

This chain connects TRBV20-1 to TRBJ2-1; possible D gene TRBD1, 5 bases. V gave up 3 bases and J gave up 6 bases, with 9 bases separating them. The CDR3 extends over 12 amino acids. From germline, CDR1 is DFQATT and CDR2 SNEGSKA (reference sequence). In nucleotides, the CDR3 is TGCAGTGCTAGTAGGGGAAGCAATGAGCAGTTCTTC. This gives the protein CSASRGSNEQFF.

This clonotype has just a few counts. The chain couples TRBV5-5 to TRBJ2-5; maybe TRBD2 (6 bases). This CDR3 comprises 15 residues. V lost 1 base and J 1 base, leaving 11 bases between the germline ends. Germline-derived CDR1 and CDR2 are SGHKS and YYEKEE (reference sequence). CDR3 sequence (DNA): TGTGCCAGCAGCTTGATCGGGGGTTTCCAAGAGACCCAGTACTTC. Residues: CASSLIGGFQETQYF.

The J gene is TRBJ2-3, the V gene TRBV20-1; TRBD2 is a possible D gene (5 bases). CDR1 and CDR2 from the germline V gene are DFQATT and SNEGSKA (reference sequence). V lost 0 bases, J lost 6 bases, and 7 bases lay in between. The CDR3 extends over 12 amino acids. The chain's CDR3 is CSARETGDTQYF. CDR3 in DNA: TGCAGTGCTAGAGAAACGGGGGATACGCAGTATTTT.

This clonotype was detected ten times or more. The CDR3 nucleotides read TGTGCCAGCAGTTTAGCCTTTCGAAGGCGCAATCAGCCCCAGCATTTT. This translates into CASSLAFRRRNQPQHF. V gene TRBV12-3 or TRBV12-4 combines with J gene TRBJ1-5, with D hard to call. CDR3 length: 16 residues. With 0 bases removed from V and 2 bases from J, the gap between germline ends came to 11 bases.

At least ten counts were recorded for this clonotype. V usage is TRBV7-6 and J usage is TRBJ1-5, with 8 bases lining up with TRBD1. With 5 bases clipped from V and 5 bases from J, the junction kept 11 bases outside the gene matches. The CDR3 totals 16 residues. The V gene's germline CDR1 is SGHVS and CDR2 FNYEAQ. The CDR3 region is CASSIRSGGRDQPQHF. In DNA, the CDR3 is TGTGCCAGCAGCATCAGGTCAGGGGGCAGAGATCAGCCCCAGCATTTT.

This clonotype was counted at least ten times. The chain joins TRBV5-6 to TRBJ2-5; D remains ambiguous. The ends were cut back, 4 bases at V and 1 base at J, with 5 bases in the middle. This CDR3 comprises 12 residues. In germline, CDR1 is SGHDT, CDR2 YYEEEE. The CDR3 nucleotides read TGTGCCAGCAGCCTATTCCAAGAGACCCAGTACTTC. Encoded protein: CASSLFQETQYF.

This clonotype was seen at least ten times. The chain combines TRBV6-2 or TRBV6-3 with TRBJ2-1, with TRBD1 as a possible D gene (6 bases). CDR3 length equals 12 residues. The germline CDR1 and CDR2 sequences are MNHEY and SVGEGT. With 5 bases removed from V and 10 bases from J, the gap between germline ends came to 12 bases. The CDR3, as DNA: TGTGCCAGCAGTACTAACAGGGTGGAGCAGTTCTTC. It is translated as CASSTNRVEQFF.

Only a few counts were recorded for this clonotype. This chain connects TRBV20-1 to TRBJ2-3; 9 bases line up with TRBD2. The CDR3 is 14 amino acids. Unmatched junction bases numbered 6, after V lost 5 bases and J lost 3 bases. In germline, CDR1 is DFQATT, CDR2 SNEGSKA (reference sequence). In DNA, the CDR3 is TGCAGTGCTCAGCGGGGGGCTGGAACAGATACGCAGTATTTT. Amino acids: CSAQRGAGTDTQYF.

This clonotype occurred a few times. The V call is TRBV20-1, the J call TRBJ2-3, with D maybe TRBD1 (5 bases). CDR1 DFQATT and CDR2 SNEGSKA come from the germline V gene (reference sequence). CDR3 length: 17 amino acids. V shed 5 bases and J shed 2 bases, with 23 bases lying between them. CDR3 coding DNA: TGCAGTGCTGGACGCGAGCAATGGGGCCGTAACACAGATACGCAGTATTTT. Translating it yields CSAGREQWGRNTDTQYF.

In this sample, this clonotype turned up many times. V gene TRBV9 combines with J gene TRBJ1-2; no reliable D call. Per the germline V gene, CDR1 is SGDLS and CDR2 is YYNGEE. The CDR3 is 12 residues long. Deletions cut 2 bases from V and 4 bases from J, with 6 bases between. The CDR3 region is CASSVSSYGYTF. In nucleotides, the CDR3 is TGTGCCAGCAGCGTTTCCAGCTATGGCTACACCTTC.

At least ten counts were recorded for this clonotype. The chain is built from TRBV18 and TRBJ1-1; TRBD1 agrees at 8 bases. The CDR3 covers 15 residues. Per germline, CDR1 KGHSH and CDR2 LQKENI. With V trimmed by 1 base and J by 6 bases, 7 bases remained unmatched. CDR3 protein: CASSPLVAGGPEAFF. The CDR3 bases are TGTGCCAGCTCACCACTGGTGGCAGGGGGCCCTGAAGCTTTCTTT.

This clonotype appeared many times. The V and J genes are TRBV7-9 and TRBJ1-1; D remains unclear. There are 13 residues in the CDR3. Germline assignment: CDR1 SEHNR and CDR2 FQNEAQ (reference sequence). Trimming shortened V by 5 bases and J by 4 bases, and 11 bases separated the two germline ends. In DNA, the CDR3 is TGTGCCAGCAGCCCCCCGGGGAGCACTGAAGCTTTCTTT. It translates to CASSPPGSTEAFF.

In its sample, this clonotype was seen many times. The rearrangement uses TRBV6-6 and TRBJ1-2, with D perhaps TRBD1 (5 bases). The V gene's germline CDR1 is MNHNY and CDR2 SVGAGI (reference sequence). There are 13 residues in the CDR3. V dropped 11 bases and J dropped 7 bases, with 20 bases sitting between them. The CDR3 here is CAVLQEGAGGYTF. As DNA, the CDR3 is TGTGCCGTTCTTCAGGAAGGGGCCGGTGGCTACACCTTC.

The chain has TRBV27 and TRBJ2-3; D ambiguous. The CDR3 is made up of 14 amino acids. Trimming stripped 4 bases from V and 3 bases from J, with 11 bases between. Germline lookup yields CDR1 MNHEY and CDR2 SMNVEV (reference sequence). The CDR3 bases are TGTGCCAGCAGTTCCCTTGATAGGACAGATACGCAGTATTTT. This encodes CASSSLDRTDTQYF.

This clonotype came up a few times. In nucleotides, the CDR3 is TGTGCCAGCAGTTTCGAACAGCTTAATTCACCCCTCCACTTT. Translated, it gives CASSFEQLNSPLHF. The rearrangement links TRBV12-3 or TRBV12-4 to TRBJ1-6; no clear D. V was shortened by 3 bases and J by 6 bases, with 9 bases between the two germline ends. The CDR3 covers 14 residues.

This clonotype was seen a few times. The genes are TRBV7-9 and TRBJ2-7; possible D gene TRBD1, 6 bases. This CDR3 comprises 14 residues. The germline V and J ends were trimmed by 5 bases and 0 bases, with 11 bases remaining between them. In germline, CDR1 is SEHNR, CDR2 FQNEAQ (reference sequence). The CDR3 DNA is TGTGCCAGCAGCGCCTACAGGGACTCCTACGAGCAGTACTTC. Translating it yields CASSAYRDSYEQYF.

The chain joins TRBV23-1 to TRBJ2-3; no reliable D call. TRBV23-1 is filed as an ORF, its function uncertain. The CDR3 has 13 amino acids. Trimming removed 4 bases from V and 4 bases from J, with 9 bases in between. The CDR3 DNA is TGCGCCAGCAGTCTTGGGATTCCAGATACGCAGTATTTT. Translated, it gives CASSLGIPDTQYF.